This note documents a single T cell receptor (beta chain) sequence. Here immunoSEQ multiplex PCR was the method, and the copy in TCRdb shows in-frame clones only, minus some. The data contain approximately 2,000,000 clones, 92% of them singletons. This sample is drawn from a study of shared clonotypes between healthy human individuals. Per germline, CDR1 MGHRA and CDR2 YSYEKL. The CDR3 runs to 18 residues. V lost 2 bases to trimming and J lost 4 bases; unmatched junction nucleotides: 15. This TCR came from a young man in good health. Some clones in this sample may be carry-over from other donors' samples. The J gene is TRBJ2-3, the V gene TRBV4-1; 7 bases align to TRBD2. Material: naive CD4+ T cells from PBMCs. The subset was: CD45RA+ positively selected. This CDR3 reads CASSQWPRSGTTPDTQYF. The CDR3 DNA sequence: TGCGCCAGCAGCCAATGGCCTCGGTCCGGGACTACACCAGATACGCAGTATTTT.